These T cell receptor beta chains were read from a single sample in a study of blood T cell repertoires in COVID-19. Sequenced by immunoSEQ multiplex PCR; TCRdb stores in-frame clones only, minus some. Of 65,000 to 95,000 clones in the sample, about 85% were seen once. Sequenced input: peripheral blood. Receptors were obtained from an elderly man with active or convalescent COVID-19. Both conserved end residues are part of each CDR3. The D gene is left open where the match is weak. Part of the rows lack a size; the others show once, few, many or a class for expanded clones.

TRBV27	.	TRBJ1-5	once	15	TGTGCCAGCAGTTTAGCCCCAGGATTTAATCAGCCCCAGCATTTT	CASSLAPGFNQPQHF
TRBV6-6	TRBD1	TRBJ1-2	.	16	TGTGCCAGCAGTCGACAGGGTAGGGGAACTAACTATGGCTACACCTTC	CASSRQGRGTNYGYTF
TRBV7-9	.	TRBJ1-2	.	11	TGTGCCAGCAGCGGCGGGGCCGGCTACACCTTC	CASSGGAGYTF
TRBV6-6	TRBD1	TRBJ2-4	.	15	TGTGCCAGCAGTCATACGGGACAGGGAAAAAACATTCAGTACTTC	CASSHTGQGKNIQYF
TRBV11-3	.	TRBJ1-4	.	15	TGTGCCAGCAGCTTAGAAGGCAGGTCTAATGAAAAACTGTTTTTT	CASSLEGRSNEKLFF
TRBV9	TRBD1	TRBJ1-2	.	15	TGTGCCAGCAGCGCCCTGGGACAGCAGAACTATGGCTACACCTTC	CASSALGQQNYGYTF
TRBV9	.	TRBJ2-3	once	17	TGTGCCAGCAGCGTATCCCCCCGGGTTTTGGAACTGGCCACGCAGTATTTT	CASSVSPRVLELATQYF
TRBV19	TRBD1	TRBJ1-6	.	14	TGTGCCAGTGGACCGGGACAGATAAATTCACCCCTCCACTTT	CASGPGQINSPLHF
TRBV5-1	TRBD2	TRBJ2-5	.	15	TGCGCCAGCTCAGCGGGGGGGCCGGGGCAAGAGACCCAGTACTTC	CASSAGGPGQETQYF
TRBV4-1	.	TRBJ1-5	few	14	TGCGCCAGCAGACAAAGCTCGGGGGGTCAGCCCCAGCATTTT	CASRQSSGGQPQHF
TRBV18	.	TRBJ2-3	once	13	TGTGCCAGCTCACTACCCTTCCCAGATACGCAGTATTTT	CASSLPFPDTQYF
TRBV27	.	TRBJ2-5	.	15	TGTGCCAGCAGTCCCACGACTCTAGGTATTCAGACCCAGTACTTC	CASSPTTLGIQTQYF
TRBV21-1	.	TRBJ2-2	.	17	TGTGCCAGCAGCAAAGCCACTAGCGGGAAAAGGGCAGGGGAGCTGTTTTTT	CASSKATSGKRAGELFF
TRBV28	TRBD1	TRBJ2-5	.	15	TGTGCCAGCAGTTTAATGGGTAGGGGGCCACAGACCCAGTACTTC	CASSLMGRGPQTQYF
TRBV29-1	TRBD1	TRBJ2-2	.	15	TGCAGCGTTGACTCTGGACAGGGGATCACCGGGGAGCTGTTTTTT	CSVDSGQGITGELFF
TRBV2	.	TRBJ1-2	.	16	TGTGCCAGCAGTGAAGCGCTTGGGGCTTCTTTTCCCGGCTACACCTTC	CASSEALGASFPGYTF
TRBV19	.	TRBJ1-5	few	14	TGTGCCAGTAGTCAGACAGGTTGGAGTCAGCCCCAGCATTTT	CASSQTGWSQPQHF
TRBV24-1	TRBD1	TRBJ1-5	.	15	TGTGCCACCAGCGAGGGACAGGGCGTCAATCAGCCCCAGCATTTT	CATSEGQGVNQPQHF
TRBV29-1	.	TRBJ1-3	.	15	TGCAGCGTCTGGGACACCCGTGTGATGGGAAACACCATATATTTT	CSVWDTRVMGNTIYF
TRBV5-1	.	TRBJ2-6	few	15	TGCGCCAGCAGCTTAGGGGGCTCTGGGGCCAACGTCCTGACTTTC	CASSLGGSGANVLTF
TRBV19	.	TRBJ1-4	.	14	TGTGCCAGTAGTAGTTCTCCGGCTAATGAAAAACTGTTTTTT	CASSSSPANEKLFF
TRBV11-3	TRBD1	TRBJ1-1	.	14	TGTGCCAGCAGCCAAACAGGGGAGGACACTGAAGCTTTCTTT	CASSQTGEDTEAFF
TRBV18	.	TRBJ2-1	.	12	TGTGCCAGCTCACCAGAGGGCAATGAGCAGTTCTTC	CASSPEGNEQFF
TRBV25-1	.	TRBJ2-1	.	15	TGTGCCAGCAGTGATCAGGGGGGCATTTACAATGAGCAGTTCTTC	CASSDQGGIYNEQFF
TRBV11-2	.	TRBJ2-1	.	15	TGTGCCAGCAGCTTAGCGGGAGAGTACTACAATGAGCAGTTCTTC	CASSLAGEYYNEQFF
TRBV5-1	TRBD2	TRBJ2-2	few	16	TGCGCCAGCAGGAGAACGACTAGCGGGTACACCGGGGAGCTGTTTTTT	CASRRTTSGYTGELFF
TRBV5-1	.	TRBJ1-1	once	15	TGCGCCAGCAGCTCGAGCTGGGGGCAGGACACTGAAGCTTTCTTT	CASSSSWGQDTEAFF
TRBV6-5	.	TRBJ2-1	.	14	TGTGCCAGCTACCTTAGCGGCCCATCGAATGAGCAGTTCTTC	CASYLSGPSNEQFF